Listed here are 21 T cell receptor beta chains from one sample, sequenced in a study of blood T cell repertoires in COVID-19. Generated by immunoSEQ multiplex PCR, the TCRdb table keeps only in-frame clones and is missing some. The sample contains 200,000 to 300,000 clones, roughly 87% of which appear only once. Sequences were obtained from PBMCs or T cells enriched from blood (not recorded which). These TCRs come from a woman aged 25 to 39 with acute COVID-19.

This clone was found a few times. The CDR3 here is CASSPLGGGKAFF. The CDR3 DNA reads as TGCGCCAGCAGCCCCCTCGGGGGGGGGAAAGCTTTCTTT. The chain joins TRBV5-1 to TRBJ1-1; D perhaps matches TRBD1 (5 bases). V lost 4 bases and J lost 9, with 16 bases in between. In germline, CDR1 is SGHRS, CDR2 YFSETQ. The CDR3 is 13 amino acids.

The chain couples TRBV7-2 to TRBJ2-7; D is uncertain. The germline V gene has CDR1 SGHTA and CDR2 FQGNSA. The CDR3 spans 15 residues. V was clipped by 2 bases and J by 0 bases, with 11 bases between them. This chain's CDR3 is CASSLSPGFSYEQYF. DNA for the CDR3: TGTGCCAGCAGCTTATCCCCAGGCTTCTCCTACGAGCAGTACTTC.

The rearrangement uses TRBV5-1 and TRBJ1-5; a weak D match, TRBD1 (6 bases). Between the trimmed V and J ends, which lost 4 bases and 3 bases, there was a span of 11 bases. The CDR3 covers 14 residues. Germline CDR1 and CDR2: SGHRS and YFSETQ. CDR3 sequence reads: CASSPGGPNQPQHF. The CDR3 coding sequence is TGCGCCAGCAGCCCGGGGGGGCCCAATCAGCCCCAGCATTTT.

The V call is TRBV7-9, the J call TRBJ2-7; D is possibly TRBD1 (6 bases). CDR1 and CDR2 (germline): SEHNR, FQNEAQ (reference sequence). Trimming left V 4 bases short and J 6 bases short, with 16 bases between. The CDR3 is made up of 14 amino acids. The CDR3 bases are TGTGCCAGCAGCTCGGACAGTGAAGGTCTCGAGCAGTACTTC. Protein sequence: CASSSDSEGLEQYF. Based on the CDR3 plus reference TRBV7-9 and TRBJ2-7, the full variable domain is DTGVSQNPRHKITKRGQNVTFRCDPISEHNRLYWYRQTLGQGPEFLTYFQNEAQLEKSRLLSDRFSAERPKGSFSTLEIQRTEQGDSAMYLCASSSDSEGLEQYFGPGTRLTVT.

The gene calls are TRBV19 and TRBJ2-7; 8 bases agree with TRBD1. V lost 6 bases and J lost 4; bases outside the gene matches: 14. Germline V CDR1 and CDR2: LNHDA, SQIVND (reference sequence). This CDR3 has 16 residues. The CDR3 spells CASSQPGQDGGYEQYF. Written as DNA, the CDR3 is TGTGCCAGTAGCCAACCGGGACAGGACGGCGGTTACGAGCAGTACTTC.

CDR3 nucleotide sequence: TGTGCCAGCAGCCCCCGGACAGGGGGCTCATCACCCCTCCACTTT. This gives the protein CASSPRTGGSSPLHF. The chain combines TRBV7-2 with TRBJ1-6, with 11 bases that match TRBD1. V was clipped by 5 bases and J by 10 bases; unmatched bases: 7. The germline CDR1 and CDR2 sequences are SGHTA and FQGNSA. The length of the CDR3 is 15 residues.

V gene TRBV15 combines with J gene TRBJ2-2; D is possibly TRBD2 (5 bases). CDR3 length equals 15 residues. V lost 5 bases to trimming and J lost 4 bases, with 14 bases between them. Germline V gives CDR1 LNHNV, CDR2 YYDKDF (reference sequence). The CDR3 here is CATSGRSRGTGELFF. The CDR3 bases are TGTGCCACCAGCGGGCGATCCCGGGGCACCGGGGAGCTGTTTTTT.

V and J are TRBV7-6 and TRBJ1-2, with D hard to call. The CDR3 sequence is 13 residues long. Per germline, CDR1 SGHVS and CDR2 FNYEAQ. V dropped 4 bases and J dropped 4 bases, with 10 bases sitting between them. The CDR3, as DNA: TGTGCCAGCAGCTCCAGCCCGGGCTATGGCTACACCTTC. It yields the protein CASSSSPGYGYTF.

This clone was detected only once. The rearrangement joins TRBV6-5 to TRBJ2-7, with a tentative D call TRBD1 (5 bases). Looked up from germline, CDR1 is MNHEY and CDR2 is SVGAGI. This CDR3 is 16 amino acids long. V was shortened by 4 bases and J by 4 bases, with 20 bases between the two germline ends. CDR3 region: CASSFSRSGARYEQYF. The CDR3 region has the DNA TGTGCCAGCAGTTTTTCTAGGAGTGGGGCGCGATACGAGCAGTACTTC.

V is TRBV5-5 and J is TRBJ2-2; 9 nucleotides align to TRBD1. CDR3 length: 15 amino acids. The ends lost 4 bases at V and 7 bases at J; junction bases unmatched: 8. Germline V lookup: CDR1 SGHKS, CDR2 YYEKEE (reference sequence). The CDR3 sequence: CASSPGQGVGGELFF. CDR3 in DNA: TGTGCCAGCAGCCCGGGACAGGGAGTTGGCGGGGAGCTGTTTTTT.

This clone was found a few times. The chain carries TRBV3-1 (or the pseudogene TRBV3-2) and TRBJ2-1; TRBD2 matches 13 bases. From germline, CDR1 is LGHDT and CDR2 YNNKEL (reference sequence). The ends lost 4 bases at V and 7 bases at J; junction bases unmatched: 10. This CDR3 has 17 amino acids. The CDR3 is CASSPGLAGDLVNEQFF. CDR3 in DNA: TGTGCCAGCAGCCCCGGACTAGCGGGGGACCTGGTGAATGAGCAGTTCTTC.

This chain uses TRBV5-4 with TRBJ1-1, with TRBD1 as a possible D gene (6 bases). The germline V gene encodes CDR1 SGHNT and CDR2 YYREEE (reference sequence). There are 13 residues in the CDR3. Deletions cut 4 bases from V and 5 bases from J, with 12 bases between. The CDR3 protein is CASSQGRGTEAFF. The CDR3 DNA reads as TGTGCCAGCAGCCAGGGGAGGGGGACTGAAGCTTTCTTT.

The chain carries TRBV10-3 and TRBJ1-6; the match to TRBD1 covers 9 bases. The CDR3 has 18 amino acids. Per germline, CDR1 ENHRY and CDR2 SYGVKD. The J segment lost 5 bases and the V segment lost 1 base, leaving 9 bases of the junction unmatched. The CDR3 DNA is TGTGCCATCAGTGAGTACGCCGGGACAGGGTTCGATAATTCACCCCTCCACTTT. As protein: CAISEYAGTGFDNSPLHF.

The V call is TRBV7-4, the J call TRBJ2-3, with a weak D call TRBD2 (6 bases). Trimming stripped 2 bases from V and 5 bases from J, with 14 bases between. The CDR3 covers 15 residues. The germline V gene has CDR1 SGHVT and CDR2 SQSDAQ. The CDR3 protein is CASSLPWGEEDTQYF. The CDR3 DNA reads TGTGCCAGCAGCTTACCGTGGGGGGAGGAAGATACGCAGTATTTT.

V usage is TRBV3-1 (or the pseudogene TRBV3-2) and J usage is TRBJ2-5; D unclear. CDR3 length equals 13 residues. Germline V gives CDR1 LGHDT, CDR2 YNNKEL (reference sequence). V lost 4 bases to trimming and J lost 4 bases, with 10 bases between them. In nucleotides, the CDR3 is TGTGCCAGCAGCCCCGCCGCTACAGAGACCCAGTACTTC. The encoded protein is CASSPAATETQYF.

The gene calls are TRBV4-1 and TRBJ2-5; D call uncertain. The CDR3 sequence is 14 residues long. Germline CDR1 is MGHRA and CDR2 is YSYEKL. The V end was cut by 3 bases, the J end by 4 bases, with 12 bases between. The CDR3 region has the DNA TGCGCCAGCAGCCATAGAGAGAGACTAGAGACCCAGTACTTC. It translates to CASSHRERLETQYF.

The chain has TRBV7-2 and TRBJ2-7; D may be TRBD2 (6 bases). Germline loops: CDR1 SGHTA, CDR2 FQGNSA. The V end lost 3 bases, the J end lost 6 bases, and 15 bases lay between the germline ends. CDR3 size: 14 residues. The DNA of the CDR3 is TGTGCCAGCAGCTTTTGGGCTAGCGAGGGCGAGCAGTACTTC. Protein sequence: CASSFWASEGEQYF.

This sequence joins TRBV30 and TRBJ1-2; weak D call: TRBD1 (5 bases). The V end was cut by 3 bases, the J end by 6 bases, with 14 bases between. This CDR3 is built from 13 residues. In germline, CDR1 is GTSNPN, CDR2 SVGIG (reference sequence). The DNA for the CDR3 is TGTGCCTGGAGCCGGGGCCCGGGGGATGGCTACACCTTC. Amino acid sequence: CAWSRGPGDGYTF.

The DNA for the CDR3 is TGTGCCAGTATAGGACCGCCCGGGATTAGCTACACCTTC. Its protein product is CASIGPPGISYTF. The chain has TRBV19 and TRBJ1-2; D is uncertain. The V end was cut by 7 bases, the J end by 9 bases, with 18 bases between. The germline V gene encodes CDR1 LNHDA and CDR2 SQIVND (reference sequence). CDR3 length equals 13 residues. Together with reference TRBV19 and TRBJ1-2, the CDR3 gives the full variable domain: DGGITQSPKYLFRKEGQNVTLSCEQNLNHDAMYWYRQDPGQGLRLIYYSQIVNDFQKGDIAEGYSVSREKKESFPLTVTSAQKNPTAFYLCASIGPPGISYTFGSGTRLTVV.

J is TRBJ2-2 and V is TRBV25-1; 10 nucleotides match TRBD1. This CDR3 has 16 amino acids. V dropped 4 bases and J dropped 2; count of bases not matched to a gene: 4. Germline assignment: CDR1 MGHDK and CDR2 SYGVNS. For the CDR3, the DNA is TGTGCCAGCAGTGTGGGGACAGGGGAAAACACCGGGGAGCTGTTTTTT. Amino acid sequence: CASSVGTGENTGELFF.

The rearrangement links TRBV4-2 to TRBJ1-2; D call uncertain. The germline V and J ends were trimmed by 2 bases and 4 bases, with 14 bases remaining between them. The length of the CDR3 is 15 residues. In germline, CDR1 is LGHNA, CDR2 YNFKEQ. DNA of the CDR3: TGTGCCAGCAGCCAACAAGACACAGCACGCTATGGCTACACCTTC. Amino acids: CASSQQDTARYGYTF.